These T cell receptor beta chains were read from a single sample in a study of blood T cells in healthy people across ages. TCRdb fed the 5' RACE reads into MiXCR, producing one record per CDR3 protein. The sample lists around 1.5 million distinct CDR3 sequences, around 42% occurring once. What was sequenced was blood. These TCRs come from a woman younger than 30 in good health. CDR3s include the opening cysteine and the closing phenylalanine or tryptophan. D genes are given only for firm matches. Clone size is stated in some rows and not others, as once, few, many or a class when expanded.

size	D	V	J	DNA	CDR3
many	-	TRBV10-3	TRBJ2-1	TGTGCCATCAGTGAAACTGGCTATGAGCAGTTCTTC	CAISETGYEQFF
-	-	TRBV3-1	TRBJ2-5	TGTGCCAGCAGCCAAAATAGCGGCCAAGAGACCCAGTACTTC	CASSQNSGQETQYF
-	-	TRBV10-3	TRBJ1-4	TGTGCCATCAGTGGCAGAGGCGGCGAAAAACTGTTTTTT	CAISGRGGEKLFF
many	TRBD2	TRBV5-1	TRBJ2-1	TGTGCCAGCAGCTTAGTAGCGGGAGCCTACAATGAGCAGTTCTTC	CASSLVAGAYNEQFF
-	-	TRBV27	TRBJ1-2	TGTGCCAGCAGTTCCTCCCGGACCTATGGCTACACCTTC	CASSSSRTYGYTF
-	TRBD1	TRBV6-6	TRBJ2-7	TGTGCCAGCAGTCACCTCCGGACAGGGGGGCCCTACGAGCAGTACTTC	CASSHLRTGGPYEQYF
few	-	TRBV9	TRBJ1-4	TGTGCCAGCAGCGTAGAGGCGTCGGTCTATGAAAAACTGTTTTTT	CASSVEASVYEKLFF
-	-	TRBV5-4	TRBJ2-3	TGTGCCAGCAGCTCTAGATCGGGGCTCGCCCGCACAGATACGCAGTATTTT	CASSSRSGLARTDTQYF
-	-	TRBV11-2	TRBJ1-1	TGTGCCAGCAGCTTCGGGGGGGCCGGCTCCGAAGCTTTCTTT	CASSFGGAGSEAFF
many	-	TRBV28	TRBJ1-2	TGTGCCAGCAGTGGATTGCAGGGCTACACCTTC	CASSGLQGYTF
-	TRBD2	TRBV20-1	TRBJ2-7	TGCAGTGCTAGCAGCGGTTTAGCGGGCGAGCAGTACTTC	CSASSGLAGEQYF
-	TRBD2	TRBV7-8	TRBJ2-7	TGTGCCAGCAGCTTATTGACTAGCGGGGGGACCTACGAGCAGTACTTC	CASSLLTSGGTYEQYF
few	TRBD1	TRBV29-1	TRBJ1-2	TGCAGCGCCAATACAGGGGGCGGCTACACCTTC	CSANTGGGYTF
-	-	TRBV7-9	TRBJ1-1	TGTGCCAGCAGCCGGGACTTGTCGCGGGGTACTGAAGCTTTCTTT	CASSRDLSRGTEAFF
-	-	TRBV2	TRBJ2-7	TGTGCCAGCAAGGGCAGGGACATCTCCTACGAGCAGTACTTC	CASKGRDISYEQYF